Listed below are T cell receptor beta chains from one sample, sequenced in a study of cytomegalovirus exposure and HLA in healthy donors. Only in-frame clones appear in the TCRdb table, and some are missing; sequencing was by immunoSEQ multiplex PCR. The table has some 130,000 clones, about 80% seen once. The sample consisted of PBMCs. All receptors derive from a boy between 2 and 10 years old in good health and CMV-seronegative. Both conserved end residues are part of each CDR3. Fields, in order: V gene, D gene, clone size, J gene, CDR3 protein, CDR3 DNA. A D gene is named only where the DNA matches it firmly. The listing skips clone size in some rows; elsewhere it reads once, few, many or a size class.

>TRBV30|.|many|TRBJ1-2
CAWSVSRQYYGYTF
TGTGCCTGGAGTGTATCAAGACAGTACTATGGCTACACCTTC
>TRBV5-4|TRBD1|.|TRBJ1-2
CASSFGLWTGSSYTF
TGTGCCAGCAGCTTTGGACTATGGACAGGGAGTAGCTACACCTTC
>TRBV19|TRBD1|.|TRBJ2-2
CATPRGPGANTGELFF
TGTGCCACCCCGAGGGGGCCGGGCGCGAACACCGGGGAGCTGTTTTTT
>TRBV9|TRBD1|.|TRBJ1-1
CASTHGDRVNTEAFF
TGTGCCAGCACCCACGGGGACAGGGTGAACACTGAAGCTTTCTTT
>TRBV29-1|TRBD2|.|TRBJ2-1
CSVPSTSGRESYNEQFF
TGCAGCGTCCCTTCGACTAGCGGGAGGGAGTCCTACAATGAGCAGTTCTTC
>TRBV6-5|TRBD1|.|TRBJ1-6
CASSSRDRRSPLHF
TGTGCCAGCAGTTCCCGGGACAGGAGATCACCCCTCCACTTT
>TRBV5-1|.|.|TRBJ1-3
CASSLQTLGATGNTIYF
TGCGCCAGCAGTTTGCAAACCCTGGGCGCGACTGGAAACACCATATATTTT
>TRBV18|TRBD1|.|TRBJ2-4
CASSHDRGSAKNIQYF
TGTGCCAGCTCCCATGACAGGGGGTCAGCCAAAAACATTCAGTACTTC
>TRBV15|TRBD2|.|TRBJ2-3
CATSSRAGGPKDTQYF
TGTGCCACCAGCAGCCGAGCGGGGGGGCCTAAAGATACGCAGTATTTT
>TRBV18|TRBD2|.|TRBJ2-1
CASSPPGTSSNNEQFF
TGTGCCAGCTCTCCCCCCGGGACTAGCTCCAACAATGAGCAGTTCTTC
>TRBV15|TRBD1|.|TRBJ2-3
CATSARQGVNTQYF
TGTGCCACCAGCGCCCGACAGGGGGTCAATACGCAGTATTTT
>TRBV5-1|TRBD1|.|TRBJ2-1
CASSRQGVSYNEQFF
TGCGCCAGCAGCCGACAGGGGGTGTCCTACAATGAGCAGTTCTTC
>TRBV29-1|TRBD2|.|TRBJ2-7
CSAIGTSGSINEQYF
TGCAGCGCGATTGGGACTAGCGGGAGCATCAACGAGCAGTACTTC
>TRBV9|TRBD1|.|TRBJ2-3
CASSFRRDRGRSDTQYF
TGTGCCAGCAGCTTTCGCCGGGACAGGGGGAGATCAGATACGCAGTATTTT
>TRBV2|TRBD2|once|TRBJ2-1
CASSAGESSYNEQFF
TGTGCCAGCAGCGCGGGAGAGAGCTCCTACAATGAGCAGTTCTTC
>TRBV2|.|.|TRBJ1-2
CASSEIYGYTF
TGTGCCAGCAGCGAGATATATGGCTACACCTTC
>TRBV27|TRBD1|.|TRBJ1-2
CASSQEGTANYGYTF
TGTGCCAGCAGTCAGGAGGGGACAGCTAACTATGGCTACACCTTC
>TRBV6-6|TRBD1|.|TRBJ1-2
CASRPTGAGGYTF
TGTGCCAGCAGACCCACAGGGGCTGGCGGCTACACCTTC
>TRBV6-5|.|.|TRBJ2-1
CASSYSTGDIEQFF
TGTGCCAGCAGTTACTCTACAGGAGATATTGAGCAGTTCTTC
>TRBV4-3|.|.|TRBJ1-2
CASSQESLLNYGYTF
TGCGCCAGCAGCCAAGAAAGCCTTCTTAACTATGGCTACACCTTC
>TRBV5-1|TRBD2|.|TRBJ2-1
CASNSGGARNEQFF
TGCGCCAGCAACAGCGGGGGGGCCAGAAATGAGCAGTTCTTC
>TRBV7-9|TRBD2|.|TRBJ2-7
CASSSPQREAYEQYF
TGTGCCAGCAGCTCGCCTCAGCGGGAGGCCTACGAGCAGTACTTC
>TRBV9|.|few|TRBJ2-5
CASTPRGILQETQYF
TGTGCCAGCACCCCTCGGGGGATTCTACAAGAGACCCAGTACTTC
>TRBV6-1|TRBD1|once|TRBJ1-2
CASIRTGDGYTF
TGTGCCAGCATAAGGACAGGGGACGGCTACACCTTC
>TRBV12-5|.|.|TRBJ1-2
CASGLGGRGAIGYTF
TGTGCTAGTGGTTTGGGTGGAAGGGGCGCTATTGGCTACACCTTC
>TRBV6-5|TRBD1|.|TRBJ1-2
CASSYFALDREGYTF
TGTGCCAGCAGTTACTTTGCCCTTGACAGGGAGGGCTACACCTTC
>TRBV25-1|.|.|TRBJ2-1
CASSESVGLHNEQFF
TGTGCCAGCAGTGAATCGGTGGGGCTTCACAATGAGCAGTTCTTC
>TRBV7-7|TRBD2|.|TRBJ2-1
CASSFGREGEEQFF
TGTGCTAGCAGCTTCGGGCGGGAGGGCGAGGAGCAGTTCTTC
>TRBV6-4|TRBD2|.|TRBJ2-1
CASSDEASGSSYNEQFF
TGTGCCAGCAGTGACGAGGCTAGCGGAAGCTCCTACAATGAGCAGTTCTTC
>TRBV10-3|TRBD1|few|TRBJ2-7
CAISRAGGSSYEQYF
TGTGCCATCAGTCGGGCAGGGGGCTCTTCCTACGAGCAGTACTTC
>TRBV30|.|.|TRBJ1-1
CAWSGQTGAEAFF
TGTGCCTGGAGTGGCCAAACAGGAGCTGAAGCTTTCTTT
>TRBV5-4|.|.|TRBJ1-2
CASNPGPNYGYTF
TGTGCCAGCAACCCTGGGCCCAACTATGGCTACACCTTC
>TRBV19|.|.|TRBJ1-1
CASSIVWGGNEAFF
TGTGCCAGTAGTATAGTATGGGGGGGGAACGAAGCTTTCTTT
>TRBV5-1|.|.|TRBJ2-1
CASGQGSSYNEQFF
TGCGCCAGCGGCCAGGGGTCATCCTACAATGAGCAGTTCTTC
>TRBV7-3|.|.|TRBJ1-2
CASSNRDLGGYTF
TGTGCCAGCAGTAACAGGGACCTGGGCGGCTACACCTTC
>TRBV30|.|.|TRBJ1-5
CACQPEGGNQPQHF
TGTGCCTGTCAGCCTGAAGGAGGCAATCAGCCCCAGCATTTT
>TRBV6-5|.|.|TRBJ1-1
CASSTGGGMNTEAFF
TGTGCCAGCAGTACGGGAGGCGGGATGAACACTGAAGCTTTCTTT
>TRBV7-3|TRBD2|.|TRBJ2-1
CASSRGLAGDFEQFF
TGTGCCAGCAGCCGGGGACTAGCGGGAGACTTTGAGCAGTTCTTC
>TRBV9|.|.|TRBJ2-7
CASSVEGGVDYEQYF
TGTGCCAGCAGCGTAGAAGGGGGGGTCGACTACGAGCAGTACTTC
>TRBV4-1|TRBD1|.|TRBJ1-4
CASSQFGTGNEKLFF
TGCGCCAGCAGCCAATTTGGGACAGGCAATGAAAAACTGTTTTTT
>TRBV7-9|TRBD2|once|TRBJ2-1
CASSRGLAGDNEQFF
TGTGCCAGCAGCCGCGGACTAGCGGGGGACAATGAGCAGTTCTTC
>TRBV5-1|.|.|TRBJ1-2
CASSSLSYGYTF
TGCGCCAGCAGCTCGTTATCTTATGGCTACACCTTC
>TRBV7-9|.|.|TRBJ1-1
CASSFEELSEAFF
TGTGCCAGCAGCTTTGAGGAATTGAGTGAAGCTTTCTTT
>TRBV7-9|.|.|TRBJ1-6
CASSLVTGQSNSPLHF
TGTGCCAGCAGCTTAGTTACAGGGCAAAGTAATTCACCCCTCCACTTT
>TRBV7-3|.|few|TRBJ1-1
CASSLQQGGDTEAFF
TGTGCCAGCAGCTTACAACAGGGTGGGGACACTGAAGCTTTCTTT
>TRBV19|TRBD2|.|TRBJ2-1
CASSIRDYYNEQFF
TGTGCCAGTAGTATACGGGACTACTACAATGAGCAGTTCTTC
>TRBV28|.|.|TRBJ2-3
CASSLLAGDTQYF
TGTGCCAGCAGTTTATTGGCTGGAGATACGCAGTATTTT
>TRBV7-8|.|.|TRBJ1-5
CASSPLGQPQHF
TGTGCCAGCAGCCCGCTGGGCCAGCCCCAGCATTTT
>TRBV2|.|.|TRBJ2-7
CASKGVLRVEQYF
TGTGCCAGCAAGGGGGTTCTTAGGGTCGAGCAGTACTTC
>TRBV10-3|TRBD2|.|TRBJ2-3
CAISDTKGGIGTDTQYF
TGTGCCATCAGTGATACTAAGGGAGGGATAGGCACAGATACGCAGTATTTT
>TRBV30|TRBD2|.|TRBJ2-2
CAWSVGGRDTGELFF
TGTGCCTGGAGTGTCGGCGGGAGAGACACCGGGGAGCTGTTTTTT
>TRBV27|.|.|TRBJ2-1
CASSLQGMSFF
TGTGCCAGCAGTTTACAGGGGATGTCGTTCTTC
>TRBV6-4|.|.|TRBJ2-1
CASSDSAGYNEQFF
TGTGCCAGCAGTGACTCGGCCGGGTACAATGAGCAGTTCTTC